The clone carrying this TCR beta chain was recorded a few times. Antigen: not known. The data were obtained in a study of T cells after yellow fever vaccination. Broader study findings: At 95% to 98% for CD4 and 75% to 90% for CD8, most primary-vaccination clones showed up again after the booster. Just a small share of clonotypes turned up in the CD4 compartment as well as the CD8 compartment. Abundant clonotypes from the bulk population could have been carried over as contaminants into FACS-sorted repertoires.

The CDR3 totals 15 residues. Germline V lookup: CDR1 SGHTA, CDR2 FQGNSA. The germline V and J ends were trimmed by 5 bases and 0 bases, with 14 bases remaining between them. Template switching with 5'RACE generated the TCR cDNA and added a universal primer site and UMIs. TCRdb used MiXCR to reprocess the 5' RACE reads, holding one entry per CDR3 protein. The table shows about 170,000 distinct CDR3 sequences, with 9.5% to 12% occurring only once. Sequences were derived from CD8+ T cells sorted from PBMCs, sampled 15 days after the yellow fever booster vaccination. The chain couples TRBV7-2 to TRBJ2-7; tentatively, D is TRBD2 (7 bases). This TCR was sampled from a man aged 18 to 29 who received the YFV17D yellow fever vaccine. CDR3 bases: TGTGCCAGCAGCCTGGGGGGGCCGAGCTCCTACGAGCAGTACGTC. Amino acid sequence: CASSLGGPSSYEQYV.